This T cell receptor beta chain was observed in a study of T-cell reconstitution after alpha-beta-depleted transplantation in children. Trimming removed 3 bases at V and 0 bases at J, with 9 bases between. The CDR3 extends over 14 amino acids. TCRbeta library construction was performed incorporating unique molecular identifiers. TCRdb re-called the PCR reads through MiXCR, storing one row per CDR3 protein. The data contain 200,000 to 300,000 distinct CDR3 sequences, around 12% of them seen just once; the ten biggest clones take up around 2.8%. This clonotype showed up many times. Sequenced here: PBMCs from the stem cell graft donor, sampled from the stem cell graft. The clonotype was recovered from a human donor who donated a stem cell graft to a child with acute lymphoblastic leukemia. This sequence joins TRBV12-3 or TRBV12-4 and TRBJ2-7, with D uncertain. DNA for the CDR3: TGTGCCAGCAGTTTCGACGGATTCTCCTACGAGCAGTACTTC. This gives the protein CASSFDGFSYEQYF.